The 10 T cell receptor beta chains given below trace back to one sample, sequenced in a study of blood T cell repertoires in COVID-19. TCRdb's copy holds only in-frame clones and misses some; the assay was immunoSEQ multiplex PCR. The sample consists of some 200,000 clones, about 86% of them appearing once. The sequencing sample was made of PBMCs or T cells enriched from blood (not recorded which). These receptors all stem from a woman aged 45-65 years with acute COVID-19.

This clone turned up a few times. The J gene is TRBJ2-1, the V gene TRBV3-1 (or the pseudogene TRBV3-2), with TRBD1 identical over 8 bases. From germline, CDR1 is LGHDT and CDR2 YNNKEL (reference sequence). Losses at the gene ends were 4 bases for V and 6 bases for J; bases not matched to a gene: 5. The CDR3 totals 14 residues. The CDR3 nucleotides are TGTGCCAGCAGCCCGGACAGGGTTGGCAATGAGCAGTTCTTC. It yields the protein CASSPDRVGNEQFF.

The rearrangement uses TRBV18 and TRBJ1-2; TRBD1 might be the D (5 bases). V was trimmed by 3 bases and J by 6 bases, leaving 11 bases between them. The CDR3 totals 13 residues. Germline loops: CDR1 KGHSH, CDR2 LQKENI. The CDR3 DNA reads TGTGCCAGCTCACCGGCGTCAGGGAATGGCTACACCTTC. It codes for CASSPASGNGYTF.

The V call is TRBV28, the J call TRBJ2-1; 10 bases agree with TRBD2. The CDR3 is 13 residues long. CDR1 and CDR2 (germline): MDHEN, SYDVKM. V lost 8 bases and J lost 9; bases outside the gene matches: 7. The CDR3 sequence is CASGKRGGVEQFF. CDR3 nucleotide sequence: TGTGCCAGCGGGAAGCGGGGGGGAGTTGAGCAGTTCTTC.

This rearrangement joins TRBV29-1 to TRBJ2-7; 7 nucleotides agree with TRBD1. Germline values: CDR1 SQVTM, CDR2 ANQGSEA. This CDR3 comprises 12 residues. V lost 4 bases and J lost 2; bases outside the gene matches: 2. CDR3 region: CSVGDSPYEQYF. The CDR3 nucleotides read TGCAGCGTTGGGGACAGTCCCTACGAGCAGTACTTC.

The rearrangement uses TRBV5-1 and TRBJ1-1; 7 bases align to TRBD1. Germline values: CDR1 SGHRS, CDR2 YFSETQ. This CDR3 comprises 14 residues. The V segment lost 5 bases and the J segment 6 bases; nucleotides outside the gene matches: 10. The CDR3 nucleotides are TGCGCCAGCAGACCCGACAGGGAAAAGTCTGAAGCTTTCTTT. Its protein is CASRPDREKSEAFF.

This chain connects TRBV5-8 to TRBJ2-7; 7 bases align to TRBD1. V shed 4 bases, J shed 1 base, and the junction held 8 bases outside the gene matches. CDR1 and CDR2 (germline): SGHTS, YDEGEE. The CDR3 is made up of 15 amino acids. The CDR3 DNA sequence: TGTGCCAGCAGCCGAAGTGGGACAGTTTCCTACGAGCAGTACTTC. Its protein is CASSRSGTVSYEQYF.

This chain links TRBV5-1 with TRBJ1-1, with TRBD1 as a possible D gene (6 bases). The CDR3 loop spans 15 amino acids. Trimming cost V 4 bases and J 0 bases, with 13 bases left between them. Germline loops: CDR1 SGHRS, CDR2 YFSETQ. CDR3 region: CASSGKTGMNTEAFF. CDR3 bases: TGCGCCAGCAGCGGAAAGACAGGTATGAACACTGAAGCTTTCTTT.

The chain couples TRBV28 to TRBJ1-5, with D perhaps TRBD1 (6 bases). CDR1 is MDHEN, CDR2 SYDVKM, per germline. The CDR3 sequence is 12 residues long. Trimming stripped 7 bases from V and 7 bases from J, with 11 bases between. CDR3 bases: TGTGCCAGCAACACAGGGTTGCAGCCCCAGCATTTT. This gives the protein CASNTGLQPQHF. Full variable domain (outside the CDR3, taken from reference TRBV28 and TRBJ1-5): DVKVTQSSRYLVKRTGEKVFLECVQDMDHENMFWYRQDPGLGLRLIYFSYDVKMKEKGDIPEGYSVSREKKERFSLILESASTNQTSMYLCASNTGLQPQHFGDGTRLSIL.

The chain carries TRBV28 and TRBJ1-5; D remains unclear. Germline lookup yields CDR1 MDHEN and CDR2 SYDVKM. The CDR3 has 15 amino acids. The V end was cut by 2 bases, the J end by 0 bases, with 8 bases between. The CDR3 protein is CASSLTRHSNQPQHF. Written as DNA, the CDR3 is TGTGCCAGCAGTTTAACCCGACATAGCAATCAGCCCCAGCATTTT.

The chain links TRBV11-2 to TRBJ2-3; perhaps TRBD2 as D (6 bases). This CDR3 comprises 14 residues. CDR1 SGHAT and CDR2 FQNNGV come from the germline V gene. V shed 7 bases and J shed 6 bases, with 17 bases lying between them. CDR3 protein: CASTPGGMGDTQYF. DNA for the CDR3: TGTGCCAGCACACCAGGCGGGATGGGGGATACGCAGTATTTT. Complete variable domain (other parts from reference TRBV11-2 and TRBJ2-3): EAGVAQSPRYKIIEKRQSVAFWCNPISGHATLYWYQQILGQGPKLLIQFQNNGVVDDSQLPKDRFSAERLKGVDSTLKIQPAKLEDSAVYLCASTPGGMGDTQYFGPGTRLTVL.